This TCR beta chain was sequenced for a study of T cell responses to AZD1222 COVID-19 vaccine. For this clone: The antigen is not known.

Regarding the study as a whole: Vaccine-associated CD4 TCRs spanned spike, dominant at 160-218 and 743-854. Repertoires were obtained only post-peak T cell response. Variant regions that are unmutated are reportedly the target of nearly half of spike-specific TCRs. Spike-specific TCR breadth and depth grew following two AZD1222 doses.

Here immunoSEQ multiplex PCR was the method, and the copy in TCRdb shows in-frame clones only, minus some. The profile covers more than 110,000 clones, with approximately 93% appearing a single time and 5.1% taken by the ten largest. This material consisted of peripheral blood, taken on day 0 of AZD1222 vaccination. This clonotype was obtained from an adult in good health.

The CDR3 DNA sequence: TGTGCCAGCTCACCACGGCAGGTTGAGACCCAGTACTTC. This encodes CASSPRQVETQYF. This sequence joins TRBV18 and TRBJ2-5; D is unclear. This CDR3 has 13 residues. V was pared by 1 base and J by 5 bases, with 8 bases between. The V gene's germline CDR1 is KGHSH and CDR2 LQKENI.